A selection of T cell receptor beta chains follows, all from one sample in a study of T cells in Graves' hyperthyroidism and ophthalmopathy. MiXCR, applied by TCRdb to the multiplex PCR reads, yields one record per CDR3 protein. The sample includes approximately 400,000 distinct CDR3 sequences, about 20% of them seen just once. The sample was blood. These receptors were obtained from a woman younger than 30 with Graves' hyperthyroidism. The CDR3 runs from the conserved cysteine through the conserved F or W. Each record gives: D gene, clone size, V gene, J gene, CDR3 DNA, CDR3 protein. D genes are given only for firm matches. Size is stated for part of the rows, as once, few or many counts, or as a class when the clone is expanded.

>TRBD1|.|TRBV28|TRBJ2-5
TGTGCCAGCGGTGATTCCGGGACAGGGTCCCCAGAGACCCAGTACTTC
CASGDSGTGSPETQYF
>.|.|TRBV6-9|TRBJ2-3
TGTGCCAGCATCCCCGGGGGCGCCGGCACAGATACGCAGTATTTT
CASIPGGAGTDTQYF
>.|.|TRBV27|TRBJ1-2
TGTGCCAGCAGTATATACAGGTCGGCGGGTGGCTACACCTTC
CASSIYRSAGGYTF
>.|.|TRBV11-1|TRBJ2-7
TGTGCCAGCAGCCAAGGACGGACTTACGGGCAGTACTTC
CASSQGRTYGQYF
>.|many|TRBV6-1|TRBJ2-5
TGTGCCAGCAGCCCCAGGGGAGCGGAGACCCAGTACTTC
CASSPRGAETQYF
>TRBD1|.|TRBV12-3/TRBV12-4|TRBJ1-4
TGTGCCAGCAGTCCGGGACAGGGTATTTCCTTTAATGAAAAACTGTTTTTT
CASSPGQGISFNEKLFF
>.|many|TRBV20-1|TRBJ1-6
TGCAGTGCTACCCGGGAAAATCTTAATTCACCCCTCCACTTT
CSATRENLNSPLHF
>.|many|TRBV12-3/TRBV12-4|TRBJ1-5
TGTGCCAGCGGAAGTGCTGCGTGGAGCAATCAGCCCCAGCATTTT
CASGSAAWSNQPQHF
>.|many|TRBV7-9|TRBJ1-3
TGTGCCAGCAGCCCCAGCCAGGCGCTTGGAAACACCATATATTTT
CASSPSQALGNTIYF
>.|many|TRBV11-2|TRBJ1-6
TGTGCCAGCAGCTCCACTTATCGTAATTCACCCCTCCACTTT
CASSSTYRNSPLHF
>.|many|TRBV24-1|TRBJ2-5
TGTGCCACCAGTCCGGGGGCCATCGCCGGAGGGGAGACCCAGTACTTC
CATSPGAIAGGETQYF
>.|many|TRBV6-2/TRBV6-3|TRBJ2-7
TGTGCCAGCAGCAATCCCCGCCGAGGGAAACCGGGTCGAGTCTACGAGCAGTACTTC
CASSNPRRGKPGRVYEQYF
>.|many|TRBV6-5|TRBJ1-2
TGTGCCAGCAGTTATTGGGCAGGGGAAGGCTACACCTTC
CASSYWAGEGYTF
>.|.|TRBV15|TRBJ2-7
TGTGCCACCAGCAATCGCAAGTCCTACGAGCAGTACTTC
CATSNRKSYEQYF
>.|.|TRBV24-1|TRBJ2-5
TGTGCCACCAGTGATTATTCCGGGACACCAGAGACCCAGTACTTC
CATSDYSGTPETQYF
>.|.|TRBV19|TRBJ1-2
TGTGCCAGTAGTATTATAGGGGAATATGGCTACACCTTC
CASSIIGEYGYTF
>.|.|TRBV6-5|TRBJ1-2
TGTGCCAGCAGTTACGGAGGGACATCAGTTTACCAATATGGCTACACCTTC
CASSYGGTSVYQYGYTF
>.|many|TRBV4-1|TRBJ1-1
TGCGCCAGCAGCCAAGAGGGGGCACTGAACACTGAAGCTTTCTTC
CASSQEGALNTEAFF
>TRBD1|.|TRBV12-3/TRBV12-4|TRBJ1-1
TGTGCCAGCAGTTTAGGCACAGGGGGCAGGACTTTCTTT
CASSLGTGGRTFF
>.|.|TRBV6-1|TRBJ2-2
TGTGCCAGCTGCTCATCTTCCCCAGGAAGGGGGGAGCTGTTTTTT
CASCSSSPGRGELFF
>TRBD1|once|TRBV3-1|TRBJ1-2
TGTGCCAGCAGCGTTACGGACAGGGGGCGCGGCTATGGCTACACCTTC
CASSVTDRGRGYGYTF
>.|few|TRBV13|TRBJ1-5
TGTGCCAGCACCATACAGGGAGGCAATCAGCCCCAGCATTTT
CASTIQGGNQPQHF
>TRBD2|many|TRBV4-1|TRBJ2-5
TGCGCCAGCAGCTCCTTCACCTTAGTGGCGGGGGGCGTATCAGAGACCCAGTACTTC
CASSSFTLVAGGVSETQYF
>.|many|TRBV2|TRBJ2-7
TGTGCCAGCACAGGAGACACCGATTACGAGCAGTACTTC
CASTGDTDYEQYF
>.|many|TRBV2|TRBJ1-2
TGTGCCAGCAGGCGGCAGGTCGGGTCATCCTATGGCTACACCTTC
CASRRQVGSSYGYTF
>.|.|TRBV10-3|TRBJ1-1
TGTGCCATCCGGCTCGCCCCGCGGGGAAACACTGAAGCTTTCTTT
CAIRLAPRGNTEAFF
>.|.|TRBV6-1|TRBJ1-1
TGTGCCAGCATAATTAGAGGAGGAGCCCCTGAAGCTTTCTTT
CASIIRGGAPEAFF
>.|many|TRBV29-1|TRBJ2-5
TGCAGCGTTGAGGACAGCTTGACCCAGTACTTC
CSVEDSLTQYF
>.|many|TRBV6-5|TRBJ1-1
TGTGCCAGCAGTTACTCGACCCGACAGCTTGAAGCTTTCTTT
CASSYSTRQLEAFF
>.|.|TRBV2|TRBJ2-4
TGTGCCAGCAGCTCCGTTAACATTAAGTACTTC
CASSSVNIKYF
>.|many|TRBV20-1|TRBJ1-1
TGCAGGGGCCGAATGGGAACTGAAGCTTTCTTT
CRGRMGTEAFF
>.|few|TRBV20-1|TRBJ2-5
TGCAGTGCCGACTGGAGGGAGACCCAGTACTTC
CSADWRETQYF
>.|.|TRBV14|TRBJ1-6
TGTGCCAGCAGCCAATCGGGGGGATGGTACACCTATAATTCACCCCTCCACTTT
CASSQSGGWYTYNSPLHF
>.|many|TRBV20-1|TRBJ1-1
TGCAGTGCTAGAGACTGGTCCTTGAACACTGAAGCTTTCTTT
CSARDWSLNTEAFF
>.|many|TRBV12-3/TRBV12-4|TRBJ1-5
TGTACCAATGACAGCAATTATAGCAATCAGCCCCAGCATTTT
CTNDSNYSNQPQHF
>.|many|TRBV2|TRBJ1-5
TGTGCCAGCAGTTTCGAACGTCACCAGCCCCAGCATTTT
CASSFERHQPQHF
>.|.|TRBV12-3/TRBV12-4|TRBJ2-5
TGTGCCAGCAATTTACAGGGGGGGGAAGAGACCCAGTACTTC
CASNLQGGEETQYF
>TRBD2|few|TRBV10-3|TRBJ2-5
TGTGCCATCAGTGAGTCGCGGGGGGAGACCCAGTACTTC
CAISESRGETQYF
>TRBD2|.|TRBV7-2|TRBJ2-2
TGTGCCAGCAGCTTACTACTAGCGAGGACCGGGGAGCTGTTTTTT
CASSLLLARTGELFF
>TRBD1|many|TRBV10-3|TRBJ1-1
TGTGCCATCAGTGGTAACCGGGACAGGATCATGAACACTGAAGCTTTCTTT
CAISGNRDRIMNTEAFF
>.|few|TRBV11-2|TRBJ2-3
TGTGCCAGCAGCGGGTACGGGGGCGGGGCAGATACGCAGTATTTT
CASSGYGGGADTQYF
>.|many|TRBV2|TRBJ2-2
TGTGCCAGCCGGGGCGGCGGGGAGCTGTTTTTT
CASRGGGELFF
>.|many|TRBV2|TRBJ1-1
TGTGCCAGCAAATACAACACTGAGGCTTTCTTT
CASKYNTEAFF
>TRBD2|many|TRBV7-6|TRBJ2-5
TGTGCCAGCAGCTTAGTCCCATTTCGGGGGGGCGTGAAGACCCAGTACTTC
CASSLVPFRGGVKTQYF
>TRBD1|many|TRBV20-1|TRBJ1-5
TGCAGTGCTGGACAGGGCAGCGATCAGCCCCAGCATTTT
CSAGQGSDQPQHF
>.|many|TRBV12-3/TRBV12-4|TRBJ1-2
TGTGCCAGCAGTAGCCGGGCTGGCCGGGGAGGCTACACCTTC
CASSSRAGRGGYTF
>TRBD1|many|TRBV10-3|TRBJ2-4
TGTGCCATCAGTGTAGACAGGGAAGACATTCAGTACTTC
CAISVDREDIQYF
>.|few|TRBV4-2|TRBJ2-5
TGTGCCAGCAGCCAAGTAACTCGGGAAGAGACCCAGTACTTC
CASSQVTREETQYF
>.|many|TRBV6-2/TRBV6-3|TRBJ1-5
TGTGCCAGCAGTATACAGGGCTTAGGCAATCAGCCCCAGCATTTT
CASSIQGLGNQPQHF
>.|.|TRBV12-3/TRBV12-4|TRBJ1-5
TGTGCCAGCAGTCTAAAATGGGCAGGGGATCAGCCCCAGCATTTT
CASSLKWAGDQPQHF
>.|few|TRBV10-3|TRBJ2-7
TGTGCCATCAGTGAACAGATCTACGAGCAGTACTTC
CAISEQIYEQYF
>.|many|TRBV20-1|TRBJ2-7
TGCAGTGCTAGAGAGGGGGGGACACATGCTACGGGGCAGTACTTC
CSAREGGTHATGQYF
>TRBD1|.|TRBV28|TRBJ2-5
TGTGCCAGCAGTTCGGGACAGGCCGTAAAAGAGACCCAGTACTTC
CASSSGQAVKETQYF
>.|many|TRBV28|TRBJ1-2
TGTGCCAGCAGCCCCACCCATGTCTATGGCTACACCTTC
CASSPTHVYGYTF
>TRBD2|many|TRBV2|TRBJ2-7
TGTGCCAGCATGGGCGGGGGGGCCCGCGAGCAGTACTTC
CASMGGGAREQYF
>.|few|TRBV4-2|TRBJ2-5
TGTGCCAGCAGCCGGCAAAATGGGGGGGGGCCTTTGACCCAGTACTTC
CASSRQNGGGPLTQYF
>.|.|TRBV12-3/TRBV12-4|TRBJ1-6
TGTGCCAGCAGTTACCAGGATTCACCCCTCCACTTT
CASSYQDSPLHF
>.|many|TRBV28|TRBJ1-2
TGTGCCAGCAGTTTATTGTCTAGAGGGAGTCGGGGCTACACCTTC
CASSLLSRGSRGYTF
>.|many|TRBV20-1|TRBJ2-7
TGCAGTGCTAGGGGCGGGGCAGGACGTTACGAGCAGTACTTC
CSARGGAGRYEQYF
>.|few|TRBV12-3/TRBV12-4|TRBJ1-5
TGTGCCAGCAGTTTAGTGGGTAATGGCAATCAGCCCCAGCATTTT
CASSLVGNGNQPQHF